Ten or more counts support the clone carrying this T cell receptor beta chain. Its target is unknown. The CDR3 runs 16 residues. Germline V lookup: CDR1 SGHRS, CDR2 YFSETQ. V dropped 7 bases and J dropped 5 bases, with 24 bases sitting between them. These data come from a study of response to subunit inactivated influenza vaccine. TCRdb passed the RT-PCR reads through MiXCR, listing each CDR3 protein once. The profile covers about 480,000 distinct CDR3 sequences, with 13% appearing a single time and around 12% taken by the ten largest. Notes on the study in general: It was suggested by the authors that few new T cells are recruited by each seasonal influenza vaccination.

The V call is TRBV5-1, the J call TRBJ1-1; maybe TRBD1 (6 bases). The receptor comes from a man aged 50-59 years who received an inactivated influenza vaccine. The sample was PBMCs from blood, taken 45 days after vaccination. CDR3 amino acids: CASRGSRGGLSTEAFF. Written as DNA, the CDR3 is TGCGCCAGCCGCGGCTCCCGGGGGGGGCTGAGTACTGAAGCTTTCTTT.